These 5 T cell receptor beta chains were all obtained from the same sample, sequenced in a study of human T cells and chemical hapten exposure. Described time point: patch test 1, 2 weeks after DPC sensitization. Documented treatment: therapeutic diphenylcyclopropenone sensitization with weekly scalp DPC. TCRdb processed the RACE reads anew with MiXCR; each CDR3 protein has one entry. The sample lists tens of thousands of distinct CDR3 sequences, 32% occurring once. The sequences come from whole blood, collected in connection with sensitization to the hapten diphenylcyclopropenone (DPC). All receptors derive from a man in his forties or fifties with alopecia areata. Some clones in this sample may be carry-over from other donors' samples.

This chain links TRBV20-1 with TRBJ1-1; maybe TRBD1 (6 bases). Germline CDR1 and CDR2: DFQATT and SNEGSKA (reference sequence). Trimming left V 5 bases short and J 1 base short, with 14 bases between. This CDR3 has 14 amino acids. CDR3 residues: CSADRPLRNTEAFF. CDR3 DNA: TGCAGTGCTGACAGGCCCTTAAGGAACACTGAAGCTTTCTTT.

This clonotype was detected a few times. This chain links TRBV10-1 with TRBJ1-1; the D gene is possibly TRBD1 (6 bases). V was trimmed by 6 bases and J by 4 bases, leaving 15 bases between them. Germline V gives CDR1 WNHNN, CDR2 SYGVQD (reference sequence). CDR3 length: 14 residues. The CDR3 region has the DNA TGCGCCAGCAGCCGAATGGGGGGGCCCACTGAAGCTTTCTTT. Translation gives CASSRMGGPTEAFF.

The CDR3 nucleotides read TGTGCCAGCAGGATAGCGGGAGCCTACAATGAGCAGTTCTTC. Amino acids: CASRIAGAYNEQFF. The chain combines TRBV6-5 with TRBJ2-1; TRBD2 matches at 9 bases. The CDR3 loop spans 14 amino acids. The V gene end was trimmed by 6 bases and the J gene end by 2 bases; junction bases not matched to a gene: 2. Germline V gene lookup returns CDR1 MNHEY and CDR2 SVGAGI.

The chain recombines TRBV12-3 or TRBV12-4 with TRBJ2-7; TRBD1 is a possible D gene (6 bases). The CDR3 has 13 residues. The V gene lost 3 bases and the J gene lost 2 bases, with 8 bases spanning the gap. The CDR3 loop reads CASSLWGPYEQYF. CDR3 sequence (DNA): TGTGCCAGCAGTTTGTGGGGGCCCTACGAGCAGTACTTC.

This clonotype has just a few counts. The chain uses TRBV12-3 or TRBV12-4 and TRBJ2-4; 7 bases agree with TRBD1. The trim removed 5 bases at V and 8 bases at J, leaving 9 bases unmatched. The CDR3 is 14 residues long. CDR3 sequence (DNA): TGTGCCAGCAGTATGACAGGGAATATAGACATTCAGTACTTC. Encoded protein: CASSMTGNIDIQYF.